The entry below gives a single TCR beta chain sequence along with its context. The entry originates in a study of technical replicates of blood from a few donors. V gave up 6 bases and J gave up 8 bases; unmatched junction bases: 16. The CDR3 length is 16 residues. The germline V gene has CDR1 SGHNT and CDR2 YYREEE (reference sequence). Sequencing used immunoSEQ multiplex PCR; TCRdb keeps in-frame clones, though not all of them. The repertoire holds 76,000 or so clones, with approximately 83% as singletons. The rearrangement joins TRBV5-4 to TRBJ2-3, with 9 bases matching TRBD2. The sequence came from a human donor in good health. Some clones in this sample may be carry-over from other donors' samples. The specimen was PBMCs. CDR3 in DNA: TGTGCCAGCACCTGGGAGGGAGAGAGAGCGGGAGGTACGCAGTATTTT. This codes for CASTWEGERAGGTQYF. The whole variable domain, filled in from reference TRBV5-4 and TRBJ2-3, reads ETGVTQSPTHLIKTRGQQVTLRCSSQSGHNTVSWYQQALGQGPQFIFQYYREEENGRGNFPPRFSGLQFPNYSSELNVNALELDDSALYLCASTWEGERAGGTQYFGPGTRLTVL.